The clone carrying this T cell receptor (beta chain) has ten or more counts. What it binds is not known. Researchers prepared the TCRbeta library using unique molecular identifiers, the study reports. TCRdb recomputed calls from the PCR reads with MiXCR, one row per CDR3 protein. The sample lists 200,000 to 250,000 distinct CDR3 sequences, just under 8.5% seen once, with less than 8% in the top ten. These data are taken from a study of T-cell reconstitution after alpha-beta-depleted transplantation in children. Overall study results and limits: Some patients owed their high day-60 TCRbeta diversity to surviving recipient T cells and thymic progenitors. When one year had passed after transplant, most T-cell counts and diversity came from newly produced T cells. Several hundred rapidly expanded clones from non-depleted graft cells reportedly supplied alpha-beta T cells about two months post-transplant.

The CDR3 sequence is 17 residues long. Per germline, CDR1 SGDLS and CDR2 YYNGEE. V was cut by 0 bases and J by 0 bases, with 14 bases left in between. The sample was PBMCs, mostly from graft donor cells, taken 180 days after TCRalphabeta/CD19-depleted stem cell transplant. This TCR came from a male patient under 18 who had a stem cell transplant for acute lymphoblastic leukemia, so the T cells may come from the graft donor. The gene calls are TRBV9 and TRBJ2-3; perhaps TRBD2 as D (7 bases). The CDR3 loop is CASSVGSGGPSTDTQYF. CDR3 nucleotides: TGTGCCAGCAGCGTAGGTTCGGGGGGCCCTAGCACAGATACGCAGTATTTT.